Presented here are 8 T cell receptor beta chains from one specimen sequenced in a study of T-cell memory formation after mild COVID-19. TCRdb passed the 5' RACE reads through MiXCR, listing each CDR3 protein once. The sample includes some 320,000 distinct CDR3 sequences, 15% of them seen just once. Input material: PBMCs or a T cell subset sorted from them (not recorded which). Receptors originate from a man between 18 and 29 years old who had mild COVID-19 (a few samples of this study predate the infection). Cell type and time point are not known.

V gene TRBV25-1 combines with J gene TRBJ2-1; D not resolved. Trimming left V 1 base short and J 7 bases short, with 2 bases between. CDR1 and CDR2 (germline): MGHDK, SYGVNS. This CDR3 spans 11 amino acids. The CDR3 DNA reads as TGTGCCAGCAGTGAATTTAATGAGCAGTTCTTC. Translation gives CASSEFNEQFF. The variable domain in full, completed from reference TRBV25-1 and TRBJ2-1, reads EADIYQTPRYLVIGTGKKITLECSQTMGHDKMYWYQQDPGMELHLIHYSYGVNSTEKGDLSSESTVSRIRTEHFPLTLESARPSHTSQYLCASSEFNEQFFGPGTRLTVL.

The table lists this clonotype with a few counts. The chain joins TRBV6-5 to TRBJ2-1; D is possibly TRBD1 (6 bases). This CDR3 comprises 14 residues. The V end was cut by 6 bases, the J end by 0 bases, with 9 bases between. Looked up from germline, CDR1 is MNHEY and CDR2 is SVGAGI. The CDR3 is CASRGAASYNEQFF. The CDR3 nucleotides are TGTGCCAGCAGGGGGGCGGCCTCCTACAATGAGCAGTTCTTC.

The CDR3 DNA reads TGTGCCAGCAGTTTTAAGGGGGGGCTTGGCACTGAAGCTTTCTTT. It is translated as CASSFKGGLGTEAFF. The gene calls are TRBV28 and TRBJ1-1; weak D call: TRBD1 (6 bases). Trimming took off 3 bases at V and 4 bases at J, with 15 bases between the two ends. The V gene's germline CDR1 is MDHEN and CDR2 SYDVKM. There are 15 residues in the CDR3.

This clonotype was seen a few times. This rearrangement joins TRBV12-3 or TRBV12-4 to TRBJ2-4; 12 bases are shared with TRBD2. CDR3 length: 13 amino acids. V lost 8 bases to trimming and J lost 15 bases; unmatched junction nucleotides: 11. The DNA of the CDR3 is TGTGCCAGCTCGACTAGCGGGGGCGGTGTTCGGTACTTC. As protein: CASSTSGGGVRYF.

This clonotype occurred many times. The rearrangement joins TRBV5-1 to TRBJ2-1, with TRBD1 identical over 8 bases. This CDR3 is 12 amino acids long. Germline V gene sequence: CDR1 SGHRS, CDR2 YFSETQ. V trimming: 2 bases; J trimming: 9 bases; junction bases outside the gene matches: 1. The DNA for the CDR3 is TGCGCCAGCAGCTTTACAGGGGGTGAGCAGTTCTTC. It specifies CASSFTGGEQFF.

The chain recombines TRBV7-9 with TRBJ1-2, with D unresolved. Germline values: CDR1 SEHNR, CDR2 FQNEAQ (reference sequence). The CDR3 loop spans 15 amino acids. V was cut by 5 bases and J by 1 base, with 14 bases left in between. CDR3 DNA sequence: TGTGCCAGCAGCGGGGAACGTGTGGGTAACTATGGCTACACCTTC. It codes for CASSGERVGNYGYTF.

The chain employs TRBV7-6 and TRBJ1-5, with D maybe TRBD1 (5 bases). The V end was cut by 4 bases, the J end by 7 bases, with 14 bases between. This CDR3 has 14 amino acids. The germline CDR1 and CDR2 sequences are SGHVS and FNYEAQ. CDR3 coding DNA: TGTGCCAGCAGCTCCGGGGAAGGGGACCAGCCCCAGCATTTT. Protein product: CASSSGEGDQPQHF. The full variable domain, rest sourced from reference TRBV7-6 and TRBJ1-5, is GAGVSQSPRYKVTKRGQDVALRCDPISGHVSLYWYRQALGQGPEFLTYFNYEAQQDKSGLPNDRFSAERPEGSISTLTIQRTEQRDSAMYRCASSSGEGDQPQHFGDGTRLSIL.

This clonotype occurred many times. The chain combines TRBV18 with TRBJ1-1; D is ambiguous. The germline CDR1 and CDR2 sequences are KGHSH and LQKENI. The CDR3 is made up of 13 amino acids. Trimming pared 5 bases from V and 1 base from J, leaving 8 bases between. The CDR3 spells CASSGDKNTEAFF. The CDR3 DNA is TGTGCCAGCTCAGGAGACAAGAACACTGAAGCTTTCTTT.